This entry lists 28 T cell receptor beta chains sequenced from one sample in a study of vaccination effects on CD4 cells after COVID-19. Peptide-pool stimulation followed by sequencing identified expanded antigen-specific CD4+ clonotypes in the ViraFEST assay. Subsequent to 10 days of culture, CD4+ T cells were isolated. The participants, recipients of two vaccine doses, got either BNT162b2 or mRNA-1273. These receptors' antigens are unknown. This table comes from immunoSEQ multiplex PCR, and its TCRdb copy is limited to in-frame clones, with some not included. The sample includes about 24,000 clones, approximately 80% of them seen just once. Source: CD4+ T cells from PBMCs cultured with SARS-CoV-2 spike peptides, taken after COVID-19 vaccination. These receptors all come from a human donor who received a COVID-19 vaccine. Some clones in this sample may be carry-over from other donors' samples.

The chain is built from TRBV7-2 and TRBJ1-5; D perhaps matches TRBD1 (5 bases). Germline V lookup: CDR1 SGHTA, CDR2 FQGNSA. The V gene lost 2 bases and the J gene lost 0 bases, with 11 bases spanning the gap. The CDR3 totals 16 residues. The CDR3 reads CASSLRGDYSNQPQHF. The CDR3 region has the DNA TGTGCCAGCAGCTTAAGGGGCGATTATAGCAATCAGCCCCAGCATTTT.

This chain connects TRBV3-1 (or the pseudogene TRBV3-2) to TRBJ1-2; possibly TRBD1 for D (6 bases). Germline V lookup: CDR1 LGHDT, CDR2 YNNKEL (reference sequence). This CDR3 is 13 amino acids long. V was shortened by 6 bases and J by 2 bases, with 10 bases between the two germline ends. The chain's CDR3 is CASRRRGNYGYTF. The DNA for the CDR3 is TGTGCCAGCAGACGAAGGGGGAACTATGGCTACACCTTC.

V and J are TRBV5-6 and TRBJ1-2, with a tentative D call TRBD1 (6 bases). Germline V gene lookup returns CDR1 SGHDT and CDR2 YYEEEE. This CDR3 has 14 residues. V was trimmed by 4 bases and J by 0 bases, leaving 10 bases between them. In DNA form, the CDR3 reads TGTGCCAGCAGCCGGACAGCGTCTAACTATGGCTACACCTTC. It yields the protein CASSRTASNYGYTF.

The chain links TRBV6-5 to TRBJ2-7, with 8 nucleotides matching TRBD1. V lost 6 bases, J lost 3 bases, and 7 bases stayed unmatched. Germline CDR1 and CDR2: MNHEY and SVGAGI. The length of the CDR3 is 14 residues. CDR3 protein: CASRRGQGSYEQYV. The CDR3, as DNA: TGTGCCAGCAGGCGCGGACAGGGCAGCTACGAGCAGTACGTC.

The genes are TRBV6-5 and TRBJ2-3, with D possibly being TRBD1 or TRBD2 (5 bases each). V lost 11 bases to trimming and J lost 1 base, with 10 bases between them. CDR3 length equals 12 residues. Germline V gene lookup returns CDR1 MNHEY and CDR2 SVGAGI. CDR3 region: CAPGPRTDTQYF. CDR3 DNA sequence: TGTGCCCCGGGACCCCGCACAGATACGCAGTATTTT.

The rearrangement links TRBV18 to TRBJ2-7, with D perhaps TRBD2 (6 bases). The CDR3 covers 13 residues. Germline V gene data show CDR1 as KGHSH and CDR2 as LQKENI. The V end was cut by 6 bases, the J end by 5 bases, with 14 bases between. DNA for the CDR3: TGTGCCAGCTCGCCGGGAGTCGGGGACGAGCAGTACGTC. It codes for CASSPGVGDEQYV.

V gene TRBV19 combines with J gene TRBJ1-4; a possible D gene is TRBD1 (6 bases). CDR3 size: 16 residues. In germline, CDR1 is LNHDA, CDR2 SQIVND (reference sequence). The V end lost 0 bases, the J end lost 4 bases, and 12 bases lay between the germline ends. In DNA, the CDR3 is TGTGCCAGTAGTATAGATCCGACAGGATATAATGAAAAACTGTTTTTT. It specifies CASSIDPTGYNEKLFF.

The chain is built from TRBV12-5 and TRBJ1-5, with a possible D match to TRBD1 (5 bases). With 3 bases removed from V and 6 bases from J, the gap between germline ends came to 9 bases. The CDR3 sequence is 13 residues long. Germline CDR1 and CDR2: LGHNT and FRNRAP. The DNA of the CDR3 is TGTGCTAGTGGTTTCCAGGGCCCTCAGCCCCAGCATTTT. Its protein is CASGFQGPQPQHF.

The rearrangement links TRBV10-1 to TRBJ1-4; D is unclear. CDR1 WNHNN and CDR2 SYGVQD come from the germline V gene (reference sequence). The length of the CDR3 is 15 residues. Trimming pared 7 bases from V and 8 bases from J, leaving 20 bases between. The CDR3 loop is CASTERGGYGEKLFF. Written as DNA, the CDR3 is TGCGCCAGCACCGAACGGGGAGGTTACGGAGAAAAACTGTTTTTT.

Only one count was recorded for this clone. This chain joins TRBV5-1 and TRBJ2-2, with D maybe TRBD2 (5 bases). CDR3 length: 15 amino acids. Germline V CDR1 and CDR2: SGHRS, YFSETQ. The germline V and J ends were trimmed by 0 bases and 3 bases, with 9 bases remaining between them. CDR3: CASSLVSGDTGELFF. In nucleotides, the CDR3 is TGCGCCAGCAGCTTGGTAAGCGGAGACACCGGGGAGCTGTTTTTT.

The gene calls are TRBV2 and TRBJ2-6; D is possibly TRBD1 (6 bases). From germline, CDR1 is SNHLY and CDR2 FYNNEI. There are 14 residues in the CDR3. The germline V and J ends were trimmed by 6 bases and 0 bases, with 6 bases remaining between them. CDR3 DNA: TGTGCCAGCAGGGGGGCCTCTGGGGCCAACGTCCTGACTTTC. It encodes CASRGASGANVLTF. Drawing the rest from reference TRBV2 and TRBJ2-6, the complete variable domain is EPEVTQTPSHQVTQMGQEVILRCVPISNHLYFYWYRQILGQKVEFLVSFYNNEISEKSEIFDDQFSVERPDGSNFTLKIRSTKLEDSAMYFCASRGASGANVLTFGAGSRLTVL.

The chain employs TRBV27 and TRBJ1-6; tentatively, D is TRBD1 (5 bases). Germline loops: CDR1 MNHEY, CDR2 SMNVEV (reference sequence). The CDR3 is 15 residues long. With 5 bases removed from V and 6 bases from J, the gap between germline ends came to 14 bases. CDR3 amino acids: CASSLARVPNSPLHF. CDR3 nucleotide sequence: TGTGCCAGCAGTCTCGCCAGGGTACCTAATTCACCCCTCCACTTT.

J is TRBJ2-2 and V is TRBV10-2; D remains ambiguous. With 0 bases removed from V and 2 bases from J, the gap between germline ends came to 16 bases. This CDR3 has 18 amino acids. Germline assignment: CDR1 WSHSY and CDR2 SAAADI. The CDR3 region is CASSESSPGRINTGELFF. The CDR3 DNA sequence: TGCGCCAGCAGTGAGTCGAGCCCCGGCAGGATCAACACCGGGGAGCTGTTTTTT.

V gene TRBV30 combines with J gene TRBJ1-3; D is ambiguous. CDR3 size: 14 residues. V lost 2 bases and J 0 bases, leaving 8 bases between the germline ends. CDR1 GTSNPN and CDR2 SVGIG come from the germline V gene (reference sequence). CDR3 residues: CAWSPIASGNTIYF. CDR3 coding DNA: TGTGCCTGGAGTCCAATCGCCTCTGGAAACACCATATATTTT.

This clone was observed once. The chain carries TRBV6-5 and TRBJ1-2, with D maybe TRBD1 (5 bases). Germline V CDR1 and CDR2: MNHEY, SVGAGI. CDR3 length equals 13 residues. V dropped 5 bases and J dropped 5 bases, with 12 bases sitting between them. CDR3 in amino acids: CASSTGQAYGYTF. DNA of the CDR3: TGTGCCAGCAGTACGGGGCAGGCTTATGGCTACACCTTC.

Within the sample, this clone is medium-sized. V and J are TRBV29-1 and TRBJ1-1; 7 nucleotides agree with TRBD1. The CDR3 runs to 13 residues. J was trimmed by 3 bases and V by 8 bases; bases with no gene match: 9. From germline, CDR1 is SQVTM and CDR2 ANQGSEA. The CDR3 protein is CSLTQGLYTEAFF. The CDR3 DNA follows: TGCAGCCTCACACAGGGGTTGTACACTGAAGCTTTCTTT.

The rearrangement uses TRBV10-3 and TRBJ2-7, with D possibly being TRBD1 (5 bases). Germline V gene data show CDR1 as ENHRY and CDR2 as SYGVKD. The V end was cut by 6 bases, the J end by 1 base, with 10 bases between. The CDR3 consists of 13 residues. The chain's CDR3 is CAIRDDSSYEQYV. The DNA for the CDR3 is TGTGCCATCAGGGACGACAGTTCCTACGAGCAGTACGTC.

The chain combines TRBV5-8 with TRBJ1-5; tentatively, D is TRBD1 (5 bases). V was pared by 1 base and J by 0 bases, with 8 bases between. Germline lookup yields CDR1 SGHTS and CDR2 YDEGEE. This CDR3 spans 15 amino acids. Here the CDR3 reads CASSLKGFSNQPQHF. The CDR3 region has the DNA TGTGCCAGCAGCTTGAAGGGGTTTAGCAATCAGCCCCAGCATTTT. Based on the CDR3 plus reference TRBV5-8 and TRBJ1-5, the full variable domain is EAGVTQSPTHLIKTRGQQATLRCSPISGHTSVYWYQQALGLGLQFLLWYDEGEERNRGNFPPRFSGRQFPNYSSELNVNALELEDSALYLCASSLKGFSNQPQHFGDGTRLSIL.

This chain joins TRBV5-4 and TRBJ2-1; the D gene is possibly TRBD2 (6 bases). In germline, CDR1 is SGHNT, CDR2 YYREEE (reference sequence). The CDR3 is 15 amino acids. Trimming removed 0 bases from V and 5 bases from J, with 12 bases in between. CDR3 amino acids: CASSLGLAKNNEQFF. The CDR3 DNA reads as TGTGCCAGCAGCTTGGGGCTAGCGAAAAACAATGAGCAGTTCTTC.

The chain joins TRBV5-4 to TRBJ2-3; no firm D call. Per germline, CDR1 SGHNT and CDR2 YYREEE (reference sequence). The length of the CDR3 is 15 residues. V was pared by 2 bases and J by 1 base, with 11 bases between. CDR3 coding DNA: TGTGCCAGCAGCTTTGACTGGGCTCGCACAGATACGCAGTATTTT. As protein: CASSFDWARTDTQYF.

This clone came up a few times. This rearrangement joins TRBV5-1 to TRBJ2-1; no clear D. The CDR3 is 15 residues long. Trimming took off 5 bases at V and 0 bases at J, with 12 bases between the two ends. The germline gives CDR1 SGHRS, CDR2 YFSETQ. CDR3 sequence (DNA): TGCGCCAGCAGTCTCTCAGGAAGCTCCTACAATGAGCAGTTCTTC. This sequence encodes CASSLSGSSYNEQFF.

This chain links TRBV3-1 (or the pseudogene TRBV3-2) with TRBJ1-2; D gene ambiguous. The CDR3 consists of 12 residues. Trimming cost V 2 bases and J 2 bases, with 3 bases left between them. From germline, CDR1 is LGHDT and CDR2 YNNKEL (reference sequence). The CDR3 sequence: CASSQLNYGYTF. CDR3 sequence (DNA): TGTGCCAGCAGCCAATTGAACTATGGCTACACCTTC.

The CDR3 DNA is TGTGCCAGCAGCTTACGACAGATCTCCACAGATACGCAGTATTTT. Translated, it gives CASSLRQISTDTQYF. V and J are TRBV7-9 and TRBJ2-3, with TRBD1 as a possible D gene (5 bases). CDR1 SEHNR and CDR2 FQNEAQ come from the germline V gene (reference sequence). CDR3 size: 15 residues. V was pared by 2 bases and J by 2 bases, with 11 bases between.

J is TRBJ2-2 and V is TRBV9, with D possibly TRBD2 on 6 matching bases. Germline CDR1 SGDLS, CDR2 YYNGEE. V was pared by 4 bases and J by 9 bases, with 22 bases between. The CDR3 covers 16 residues. CDR3: CASSQQPRLVLRELFF. In DNA form, the CDR3 reads TGTGCCAGCAGCCAACAGCCCCGACTAGTGCTAAGGGAGCTGTTTTTT.

V usage is TRBV5-1 and J usage is TRBJ2-5, with 9 bases aligning to TRBD1. The V gene's germline CDR1 is SGHRS and CDR2 YFSETQ. The CDR3 contains 15 residues. V trimming: 2 bases; J trimming: 2 bases; junction bases outside the gene matches: 4. The DNA for the CDR3 is TGCGCCAGCAGCTTCGGGGACAGGGATCAAGAGACCCAGTACTTC. It specifies CASSFGDRDQETQYF.

The chain employs TRBV7-8 and TRBJ1-5, with D perhaps TRBD1 (6 bases). Germline CDR1 is SGHVS and CDR2 is FQNEAQ. The CDR3 consists of 16 residues. The germline V and J ends were trimmed by 4 bases and 3 bases, with 16 bases remaining between them. CDR3 nucleotides: TGTGCCAGCAGCTCCTCAGGGCGGGACACCAATCAGCCCCAGCATTTT. Amino acid sequence: CASSSSGRDTNQPQHF.

V gene TRBV5-1 combines with J gene TRBJ1-1; D might be TRBD1 (5 bases). V was shortened by 0 bases and J by 9 bases, with 6 bases between the two germline ends. Germline CDR1 and CDR2: SGHRS and YFSETQ. This CDR3 comprises 11 residues. This CDR3 is CASSLAGQAFF. CDR3 in DNA: TGCGCCAGCAGCTTGGCGGGACAAGCTTTCTTT. Complete variable domain (other parts from reference TRBV5-1 and TRBJ1-1): KAGVTQTPRYLIKTRGQQVTLSCSPISGHRSVSWYQQTPGQGLQFLFEYFSETQRNKGNFPGRFSGRQFSNSRSEMNVSTLELGDSALYLCASSLAGQAFFGQGTRLTVV.

The CDR3 spells CASSVGGYGYTF. The CDR3 bases are TGTGCCAGCAGCGTGGGAGGCTATGGCTACACCTTC. The genes are TRBV9 and TRBJ1-2; D is undetermined. V lost 2 bases, J lost 4 bases, and 6 bases lay in between. The CDR3 runs 12 residues. Germline V gives CDR1 SGDLS, CDR2 YYNGEE.